This T cell receptor beta chain originates from a study of T cell repertoires in aging, cancer and after chemotherapy. The CDR3 is 13 residues long. The V and J ends lost 6 bases and 1 base respectively, with 6 bases between them. Multiplex touch-down PCR with TRB-A/B primers amplified rearranged V-D-J TRB sequences. A single record per CDR3 protein comes from TCRdb applying MiXCR to the multiplex PCR reads. The sample comprises several thousand distinct CDR3 sequences, 38% of which are singletons, and around 47% rests with the top ten. About this clonotype itself: Its antigen remains unidentified.

Amplification of TCR beta used genomic DNA extracted from peripheral blood. Overall study findings and caveats: Median generation probability rose over the chemotherapy interval in each cancer cohort, suggesting rebound thymic output.

Sequencing used blood. This chain connects TRBV12-3 or TRBV12-4 to TRBJ2-2, with D maybe TRBD1 (6 bases). The sequence came from a human donor in good health. The CDR3 nucleotides read TGTGCCAGCAGGGGACAGAACACCGGGGAGCTGTTTTTT. This gives the protein CASRGQNTGELFF.